These 32 T cell receptor beta chains share one sample of origin, sequenced in a study of patients and donors after allogeneic stem cell transplantation. MiXCR, applied by TCRdb to the RT-PCR reads, yields one record per CDR3 protein. Of about 960,000 distinct CDR3 sequences listed, roughly 17% are singletons. The sequencing sample was made of blood, either unsorted or a sorted T cell fraction (not recorded which). The source of these receptors is a human donor who was either an allogeneic HSCT recipient or a stem cell or donor lymphocyte infusion donor (not recorded which). It is not recorded whose cells these are; they may come from a transplant donor.

A few counts support this clonotype. V is TRBV12-3 or TRBV12-4 and J is TRBJ2-7; the D gene is possibly TRBD1 (5 bases). Trimming took 7 bases from V and 3 from J, leaving 10 bases between them. The CDR3 contains 12 residues. CDR3 DNA: TGTGCCAGCACCAGGACATTCTACGAGCAGTACTTC. Translation: CASTRTFYEQYF.

The rearrangement links TRBV7-2 to TRBJ2-1; no reliable D call. V dropped 1 base and J dropped 7 bases, with 11 bases sitting between them. This CDR3 has 14 amino acids. Germline V gene data show CDR1 as SGHTA and CDR2 as FQGNSA. The CDR3 reads CASSLVSKSNEQFF. CDR3 in DNA: TGTGCCAGCAGCTTAGTTAGCAAATCAAATGAGCAGTTCTTC.

In this sample, this clonotype turned up a few times. J is TRBJ2-1 and V is TRBV5-6; D might be TRBD1 or TRBD2, each matching 6 bases. V was trimmed by 5 bases and J by 3 bases, leaving 21 bases between them. CDR3 length equals 17 residues. The germline V gene encodes CDR1 SGHDT and CDR2 YYEEEE. Here the CDR3 reads CASSFTRGPLNYNEQFF. CDR3 DNA sequence: TGTGCCAGCAGTTTTACTCGGGGGCCCCTGAACTACAATGAGCAGTTCTTC.

This clonotype was seen a handful of times. The V call is TRBV9, the J call TRBJ2-4; perhaps TRBD2 as D (5 bases). The CDR3 is 15 residues long. V was trimmed by 0 bases and J by 3 bases, leaving 10 bases between them. From germline, CDR1 is SGDLS and CDR2 YYNGEE. CDR3 in amino acids: CASSVEDWGKNIQYF. CDR3 nucleotide sequence: TGTGCCAGCAGCGTAGAGGACTGGGGCAAAAACATTCAGTACTTC.

The sample holds a few counts of this clonotype. The J gene is TRBJ2-7, the V gene TRBV10-3; 14 bases agree with TRBD2. The CDR3 contains 14 residues. V lost 4 bases to trimming and J lost 6 bases; unmatched junction nucleotides: 2. Germline-derived CDR1 and CDR2 are ENHRY and SYGVKD. This CDR3 is CAISGLAGGVEQYF. In DNA form, the CDR3 reads TGTGCCATCAGTGGACTAGCGGGGGGGGTCGAGCAGTACTTC.

This clonotype came up a few times. CDR3 sequence: CATVGQGSYEQYF. CDR3 coding DNA: TGTGCCACCGTGGGCCAGGGGTCCTACGAGCAGTACTTC. The rearrangement links TRBV10-3 to TRBJ2-7, with D perhaps matching TRBD1 (6 bases). V was cut by 10 bases and J by 1 base, with 14 bases left in between. The CDR3 runs 13 residues. Germline CDR1 and CDR2: ENHRY and SYGVKD.

The sample holds a few counts of this clonotype. This chain uses TRBV7-3 with TRBJ2-5; 7 nucleotides line up with TRBD1. Germline V gives CDR1 SGHTA, CDR2 FQGTGA. The CDR3 has 13 residues. The junction had 5 bases not matched to a gene; V was cut back by 5 bases and J by 5 bases. The CDR3 here is CASSNRGEETQYF. The CDR3 region has the DNA TGTGCCAGCAGCAACAGGGGTGAGGAGACCCAGTACTTC.

This clonotype occurred a few times. The chain's CDR3 is CATGARNSPLHF. In DNA, the CDR3 is TGTGCCACCGGGGCTCGGAATTCACCCCTCCACTTT. The J gene is TRBJ1-6, the V gene TRBV12-3 or TRBV12-4, with a weak D call TRBD1 (5 bases). The CDR3 contains 12 residues. The germline V and J ends were trimmed by 10 bases and 7 bases, with 11 bases remaining between them.

This clonotype was seen only a few times. This sequence joins TRBV12-3 or TRBV12-4 and TRBJ2-3; D assignment may be TRBD1 or TRBD2 (5 bases each). The CDR3 covers 17 residues. Trimming stripped 6 bases from V and 7 bases from J, with 26 bases between. DNA of the CDR3: TGTGCCAGCAGAAAGGAGAACCCAGGGACCGACATACATACGCAGTATTTT. Residues: CASRKENPGTDIHTQYF.

This chain connects TRBV20-1 to TRBJ2-7; 13 bases are shared with TRBD2. The CDR3 is 15 residues long. Germline assignment: CDR1 DFQATT and CDR2 SNEGSKA (reference sequence). V lost 5 bases to trimming and J lost 7 bases; unmatched junction nucleotides: 11. CDR3 sequence (DNA): TGCAGTGCTGCGTTACTAGCGGGAGGGCCGGGGGAGCAGTACTTC. Translation gives CSAALLAGGPGEQYF.

DNA for the CDR3: TGTGCCAGCAGTTACTCGGGGTATGTTGAGCAGTTCTTC. Translated, it gives CASSYSGYVEQFF. The chain links TRBV6-5 to TRBJ2-1; no firm D call. The CDR3 runs to 13 residues. V was cut by 0 bases and J by 9 bases, with 9 bases left in between. Germline CDR1 MNHEY, CDR2 SVGAGI.

CDR3 nucleotides: TGTGCCAGCTCCCCTAGCGGGAGGGGTGGACGCTACGAGCAGTACTTC. Translated: CASSPSGRGGRYEQYF. The V call is TRBV12-3 or TRBV12-4, the J call TRBJ2-7; TRBD2 matches 12 bases. The CDR3 is 16 residues long. Trimming at V came to 8 bases and at J to 3 bases, leaving 11 bases not matched to a gene.

A few counts support this clonotype. The chain uses TRBV5-1 and TRBJ1-5; the match to TRBD1 covers 8 bases. Germline CDR1 SGHRS, CDR2 YFSETQ. With 4 bases clipped from V and 3 bases from J, the junction kept 6 bases outside the gene matches. The length of the CDR3 is 15 residues. CDR3 sequence: CASSVGQAPNQPQHF. DNA for the CDR3: TGCGCCAGCAGCGTGGGACAGGCTCCCAATCAGCCCCAGCATTTT.

The table lists this clonotype with a few counts. The chain employs TRBV7-9 and TRBJ2-2; tentatively, D is TRBD1 (5 bases). Trimming pared 3 bases from V and 7 bases from J, leaving 9 bases between. Germline CDR1 SEHNR, CDR2 FQNEAQ (reference sequence). There are 13 residues in the CDR3. CDR3 coding DNA: TGTGCCAGCAGCTTTTCAGGGTTCGGGGAGCTGTTTTTT. This gives the protein CASSFSGFGELFF.

The J gene is TRBJ2-1, the V gene TRBV20-1; TRBD2 matches 14 bases. Unmatched junction bases numbered 7, after V lost 5 bases and J lost 1 base. Germline lookup yields CDR1 DFQATT and CDR2 SNEGSKA (reference sequence). The CDR3 is made up of 17 amino acids. The CDR3, as DNA: TGCAGTGCTGGTGGACTAGCGGGAGGTAGGTCCTACAATGAGCAGTTCTTC. This translates into CSAGGLAGGRSYNEQFF.

Many counts were recorded for this clonotype. This chain uses TRBV12-3 or TRBV12-4 with TRBJ1-2, with D unresolved. V dropped 7 bases and J dropped 5 bases, with 14 bases sitting between them. The CDR3 is 13 amino acids. CDR3 sequence reads: CASKPTVEYGYTF. Written as DNA, the CDR3 is TGTGCCAGCAAGCCGACCGTGGAGTATGGCTACACCTTC.

The rearrangement links TRBV2 to TRBJ1-1; TRBD1 might be the D (5 bases). Germline loops: CDR1 SNHLY, CDR2 FYNNEI. Trimming shortened V by 6 bases and J by 1 base, and 15 bases separated the two germline ends. The CDR3 consists of 15 residues. DNA of the CDR3: TGTGCCAGCAGGGGGGAATCTGCCAAGAACACTGAAGCTTTCTTT. Encoded protein: CASRGESAKNTEAFF.

The gene calls are TRBV20-1 and TRBJ2-1; D may match TRBD1 or TRBD2 (6 bases each). The CDR3 contains 16 residues. With 2 bases removed from V and 7 bases from J, the gap between germline ends came to 21 bases. CDR1 and CDR2 (germline): DFQATT, SNEGSKA (reference sequence). Here the CDR3 reads CSARPGARVPPNEQFF. The CDR3 DNA is TGCAGTGCTAGACCGGGGGCTCGGGTACCACCAAATGAGCAGTTCTTC.

There are a few counts of this clonotype. The V call is TRBV7-6, the J call TRBJ2-3; TRBD2 matches 9 bases. CDR3 size: 15 residues. Germline V CDR1 and CDR2: SGHVS, FNYEAQ. V shed 3 bases, J shed 3 bases, and the junction held 4 bases outside the gene matches. CDR3 sequence (DNA): TGTGCCAGCAGCTTGAGGACTAGCGAGACAGATACGCAGTATTTT. This codes for CASSLRTSETDTQYF.

The rearrangement uses TRBV25-1 and TRBJ2-7; maybe TRBD2 (5 bases). V shed 2 bases and J shed 3 bases, with 14 bases lying between them. The germline CDR1 and CDR2 sequences are MGHDK and SYGVNS. The CDR3 loop spans 15 amino acids. The CDR3 is CASSEQGLSYYEQYF. CDR3 nucleotides: TGTGCCAGCAGTGAACAAGGACTTTCTTACTACGAGCAGTACTTC.

The genes are TRBV2 and TRBJ1-2, with D perhaps TRBD1 (5 bases). The V end lost 2 bases, the J end lost 8 bases, and 12 bases lay between the germline ends. CDR3 length: 13 residues. CDR1 is SNHLY, CDR2 FYNNEI, per germline. The DNA of the CDR3 is TGTGCCAGCAGTGAATGGGGGGTCCGAGGCTACACCTTC. Residues: CASSEWGVRGYTF.

The rearrangement joins TRBV7-9 to TRBJ2-2; 11 nucleotides align to TRBD1. This CDR3 is built from 16 residues. The V gene end was trimmed by 6 bases and the J gene end by 5 bases; junction bases not matched to a gene: 8. Germline V gene lookup returns CDR1 SEHNR and CDR2 FQNEAQ (reference sequence). The DNA of the CDR3 is TGTGCCAGCAGGCATGCCGGACAGGGGGCAACCGGGGAGCTGTTTTTT. Protein product: CASRHAGQGATGELFF.

The chain uses TRBV6-5 and TRBJ2-3; no reliable D call. This CDR3 region has 15 residues. Per the germline V gene, CDR1 is MNHEY and CDR2 is SVGAGI. V shed 0 bases and J shed 0 bases, with 7 bases lying between them. In DNA form, the CDR3 reads TGTGCCAGCAGTTACTCTGGCTCGAGCACAGATACGCAGTATTTT. It encodes CASSYSGSSTDTQYF.

This clonotype was detected many times. The chain links TRBV29-1 to TRBJ2-1; 10 bases are a match to TRBD2. CDR1 and CDR2 from the germline V gene are SQVTM and ANQGSEA. This CDR3 spans 16 amino acids. J lost 7 bases, V lost 4 bases, and 13 bases had no gene match. CDR3 in DNA: TGCAGCGTTGCCCCAATCCTAGCGGGAGATGGGAATGAGCAGTTCTTC. Translating gives CSVAPILAGDGNEQFF.

This clonotype was seen at least ten times. The J gene is TRBJ1-1, the V gene TRBV12-3 or TRBV12-4; tentative D call: TRBD1 (5 bases). This CDR3 is 16 amino acids long. Deletions cut 0 bases from V and 3 bases from J, with 14 bases between. This CDR3 is CASSLAGVGVDTEAFF. As DNA, the CDR3 is TGTGCCAGCAGTTTAGCAGGGGTTGGGGTAGACACTGAAGCTTTCTTT.

This clonotype was seen more than once but under ten times. This chain connects TRBV10-3 to TRBJ1-3; maybe TRBD1 (6 bases). V shed 4 bases and J shed 0 bases, with 16 bases lying between them. Germline CDR1 is ENHRY and CDR2 is SYGVKD. CDR3 length equals 17 residues. The chain's CDR3 is CAISARQDTSSGNTIYF. The CDR3 coding sequence is TGTGCCATCAGTGCCCGACAGGATACCAGCTCTGGAAACACCATATATTTT.

This clonotype came up a few times. The chain couples TRBV5-1 to TRBJ2-2; D possibly corresponds to TRBD1 (6 bases). CDR1 is SGHRS, CDR2 YFSETQ, per germline. The CDR3 has 14 residues. V dropped 9 bases and J dropped 2 bases, with 14 bases sitting between them. CDR3 nucleotide sequence: TGCGCCACCGCCGGGACACCTAACACCGGGGAGCTGTTTTTT. Amino acids: CATAGTPNTGELFF.

The genes are TRBV7-9 and TRBJ1-6; possibly TRBD1 for D (5 bases). The CDR3 spans 14 residues. Trimming removed 5 bases from V and 8 bases from J, with 13 bases in between. Germline V CDR1 and CDR2: SEHNR, FQNEAQ (reference sequence). This CDR3 is CASSPGALHSPLHF. The CDR3 DNA reads TGTGCCAGCAGCCCCGGGGCTCTACATTCACCCCTCCACTTT.

The chain links TRBV6-5 to TRBJ1-3; the D is unclear. The CDR3 runs 17 residues. CDR1 and CDR2 from the germline V gene are MNHEY and SVGAGI. The V and J ends lost 0 bases and 0 bases respectively, with 12 bases between them. The DNA for the CDR3 is TGTGCCAGCAGTTACTCGTGGGTCCGGAGCTCTGGAAACACCATATATTTT. It is translated as CASSYSWVRSSGNTIYF.

This chain uses TRBV30 with TRBJ2-1, with 8 bases fitting TRBD2. The CDR3 has 13 residues. Looked up from germline, CDR1 is GTSNPN and CDR2 is SVGIG (reference sequence). The ends lost 4 bases at V and 15 bases at J; junction bases unmatched: 14. The CDR3 here is CAWTVLAASEGFF. CDR3 nucleotide sequence: TGTGCCTGGACCGTACTAGCGGCGAGCGAGGGGTTCTTC.

This clonotype was detected only a few times. The chain recombines TRBV20-1 with TRBJ2-1, with 10 bases fitting TRBD2. This CDR3 spans 15 amino acids. J gave up 4 bases and V 3 bases, and 6 bases lay outside the gene matches. The V gene's germline CDR1 is DFQATT and CDR2 SNEGSKA (reference sequence). CDR3 sequence (DNA): TGCAGTGCTAGGAGAGCGGGGGGGCTATACAATGAGCAGTTCTTC. Amino acids: CSARRAGGLYNEQFF.

This rearrangement joins TRBV7-9 to TRBJ2-2; 7 bases are shared with TRBD2. This CDR3 is 16 amino acids long. V lost 5 bases to trimming and J lost 3 bases; unmatched junction nucleotides: 9. Germline CDR1 reads SEHNR; CDR2 reads FQNEAQ (reference sequence). In DNA form, the CDR3 reads TGTGCCAGCAGCGCCGGGGGAGGGAGAGACACCGGGGAGCTGTTTTTT. This sequence encodes CASSAGGGRDTGELFF. The entire variable domain, with the rest obtained from reference TRBV7-9 and TRBJ2-2, is as follows: DTGVSQNPRHKITKRGQNVTFRCDPISEHNRLYWYRQTLGQGPEFLTYFQNEAQLEKSRLLSDRFSAERPKGSFSTLEIQRTEQGDSAMYLCASSAGGGRDTGELFFGEGSRLTVL.